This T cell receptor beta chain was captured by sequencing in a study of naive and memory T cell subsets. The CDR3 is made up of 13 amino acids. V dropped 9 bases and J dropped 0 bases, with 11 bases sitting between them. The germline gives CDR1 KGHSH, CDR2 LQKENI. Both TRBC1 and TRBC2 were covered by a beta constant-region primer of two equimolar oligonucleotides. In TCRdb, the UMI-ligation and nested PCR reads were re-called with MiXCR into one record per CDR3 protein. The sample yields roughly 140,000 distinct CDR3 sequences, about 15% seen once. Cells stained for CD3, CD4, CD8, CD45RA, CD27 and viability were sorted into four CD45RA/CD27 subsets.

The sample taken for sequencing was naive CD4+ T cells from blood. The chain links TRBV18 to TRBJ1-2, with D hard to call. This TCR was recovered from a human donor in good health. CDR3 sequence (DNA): TGTGCCAGTGCTACGGCCACTAACTATGGCTACACCTTC. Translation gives CASATATNYGYTF.